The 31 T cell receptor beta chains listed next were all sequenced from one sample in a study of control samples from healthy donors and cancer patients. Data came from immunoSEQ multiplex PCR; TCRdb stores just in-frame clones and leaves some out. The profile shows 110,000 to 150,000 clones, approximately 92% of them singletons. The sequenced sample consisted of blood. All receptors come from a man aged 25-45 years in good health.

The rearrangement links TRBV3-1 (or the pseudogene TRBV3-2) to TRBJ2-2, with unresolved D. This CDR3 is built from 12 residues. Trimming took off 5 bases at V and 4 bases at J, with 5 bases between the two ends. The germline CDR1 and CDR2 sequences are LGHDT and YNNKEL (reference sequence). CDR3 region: CASSFFTGELFF. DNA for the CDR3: TGTGCCAGCAGCTTTTTCACCGGGGAGCTGTTTTTT.

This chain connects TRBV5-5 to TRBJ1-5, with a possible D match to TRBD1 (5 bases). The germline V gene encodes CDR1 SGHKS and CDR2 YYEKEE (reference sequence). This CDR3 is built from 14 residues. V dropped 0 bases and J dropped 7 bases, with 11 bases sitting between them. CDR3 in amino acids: CASSLGGTQQPQHF. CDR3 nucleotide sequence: TGTGCCAGCAGCTTGGGTGGGACTCAGCAGCCCCAGCATTTT.

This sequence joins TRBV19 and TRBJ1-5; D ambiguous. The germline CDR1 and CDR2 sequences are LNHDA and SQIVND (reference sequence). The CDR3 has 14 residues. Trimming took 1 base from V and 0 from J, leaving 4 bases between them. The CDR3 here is CASSIVSSNQPQHF. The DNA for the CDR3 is TGTGCCAGTAGTATAGTAAGTAGCAATCAGCCCCAGCATTTT. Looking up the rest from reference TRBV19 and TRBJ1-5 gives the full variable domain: DGGITQSPKYLFRKEGQNVTLSCEQNLNHDAMYWYRQDPGQGLRLIYYSQIVNDFQKGDIAEGYSVSREKKESFPLTVTSAQKNPTAFYLCASSIVSSNQPQHFGDGTRLSIL.

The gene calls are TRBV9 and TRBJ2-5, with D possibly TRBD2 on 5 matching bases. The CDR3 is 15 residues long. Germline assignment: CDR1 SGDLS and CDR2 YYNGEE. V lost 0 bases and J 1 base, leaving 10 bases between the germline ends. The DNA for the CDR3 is TGTGCCAGCAGCGTAGATGTAAGCGGCCAAGAGACCCAGTACTTC. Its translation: CASSVDVSGQETQYF.

CDR3 DNA sequence: TGTGCCAGCAGCCAACTAGCGGGAGTTGGCGCAGATACGCAGTATTTT. Amino acid sequence: CASSQLAGVGADTQYF. The chain combines TRBV4-2 with TRBJ2-3; TRBD2 matches 10 bases. The CDR3 is made up of 16 amino acids. Germline V CDR1 and CDR2: LGHNA, YNFKEQ. The trim removed 2 bases at V and 4 bases at J, leaving 6 bases unmatched.

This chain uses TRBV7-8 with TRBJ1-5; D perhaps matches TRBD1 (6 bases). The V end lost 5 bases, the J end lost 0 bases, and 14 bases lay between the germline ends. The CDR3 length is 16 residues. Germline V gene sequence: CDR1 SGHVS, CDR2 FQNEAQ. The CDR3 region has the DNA TGTGCCAGCAGCCCCGAACAGGGTTATAGCAATCAGCCCCAGCATTTT. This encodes CASSPEQGYSNQPQHF.

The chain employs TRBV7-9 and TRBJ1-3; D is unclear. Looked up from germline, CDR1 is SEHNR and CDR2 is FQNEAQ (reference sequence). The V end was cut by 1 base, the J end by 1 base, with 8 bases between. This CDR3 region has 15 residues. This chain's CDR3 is CASSLGRESGNTIYF. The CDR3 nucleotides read TGTGCCAGCAGCTTAGGGAGGGAGTCTGGAAACACCATATATTTT.

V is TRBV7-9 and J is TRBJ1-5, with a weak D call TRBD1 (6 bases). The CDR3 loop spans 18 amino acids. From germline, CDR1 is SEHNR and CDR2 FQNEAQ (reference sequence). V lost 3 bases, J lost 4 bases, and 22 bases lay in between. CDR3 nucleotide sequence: TGTGCCAGCAGCTTCGTCCAGGGAAGGGGGTTGGGGAATCAGCCCCAGCATTTT. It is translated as CASSFVQGRGLGNQPQHF.

CDR3 nucleotides: TGTGCCAGCAGACGACATGAGCGGGGGGCGTCTTCCCAGACCCAGTACTTC. It encodes CASRRHERGASSQTQYF. V and J are TRBV27 and TRBJ2-5; TRBD2 agrees at 9 bases. The CDR3 has 17 residues. V was pared by 6 bases and J by 6 bases, with 17 bases of the junction left unmatched. In germline, CDR1 is MNHEY, CDR2 SMNVEV (reference sequence).

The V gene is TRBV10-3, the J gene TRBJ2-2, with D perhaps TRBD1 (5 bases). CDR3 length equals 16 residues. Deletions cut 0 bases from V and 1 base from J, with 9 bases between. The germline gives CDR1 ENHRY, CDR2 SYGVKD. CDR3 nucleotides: TGTGCCATCAGTGAGTCTCAGGGAATGAACACCGGGGAGCTGTTTTTT. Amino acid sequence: CAISESQGMNTGELFF.

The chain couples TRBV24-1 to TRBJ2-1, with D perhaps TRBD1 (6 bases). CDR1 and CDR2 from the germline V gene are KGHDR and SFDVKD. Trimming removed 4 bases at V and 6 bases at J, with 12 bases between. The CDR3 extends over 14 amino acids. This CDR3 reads CATSDRGRGNEQFF. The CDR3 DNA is TGTGCCACCAGTGACAGGGGTCGGGGCAATGAGCAGTTCTTC.

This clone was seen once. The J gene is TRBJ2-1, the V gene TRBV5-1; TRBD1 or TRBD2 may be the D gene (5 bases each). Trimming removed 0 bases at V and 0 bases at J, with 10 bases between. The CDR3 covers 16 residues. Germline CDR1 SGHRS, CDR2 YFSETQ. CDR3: CASSLARGGSYNEQFF. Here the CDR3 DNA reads TGCGCCAGCAGCTTGGCCCGTGGGGGCTCCTACAATGAGCAGTTCTTC.

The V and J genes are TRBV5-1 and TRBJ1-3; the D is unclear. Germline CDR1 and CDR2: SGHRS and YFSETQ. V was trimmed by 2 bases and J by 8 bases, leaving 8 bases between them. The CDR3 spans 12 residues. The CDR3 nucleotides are TGCGCCAGCAGCTTTCCCGGGGACACCATATATTTT. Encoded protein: CASSFPGDTIYF.

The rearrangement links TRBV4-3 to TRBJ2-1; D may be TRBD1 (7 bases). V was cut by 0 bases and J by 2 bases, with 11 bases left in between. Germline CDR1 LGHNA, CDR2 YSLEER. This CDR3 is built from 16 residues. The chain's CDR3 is CASSQDGRGAYNEQFF. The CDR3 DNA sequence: TGCGCCAGCAGCCAAGACGGCAGGGGGGCCTACAATGAGCAGTTCTTC.

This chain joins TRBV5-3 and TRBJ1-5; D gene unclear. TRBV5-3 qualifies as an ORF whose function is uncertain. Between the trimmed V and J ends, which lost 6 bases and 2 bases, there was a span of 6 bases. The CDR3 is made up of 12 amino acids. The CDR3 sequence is CARNGGNQPQHF. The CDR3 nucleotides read TGTGCCAGAAACGGGGGCAATCAGCCCCAGCATTTT.

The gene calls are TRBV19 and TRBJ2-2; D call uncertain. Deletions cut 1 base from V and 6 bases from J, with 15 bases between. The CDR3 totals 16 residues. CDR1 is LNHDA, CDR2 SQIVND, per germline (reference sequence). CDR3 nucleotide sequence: TGTGCCAGTAGTATAGCGGGTGGTTTGAGGCCCGGGGAGCTGTTTTTT. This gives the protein CASSIAGGLRPGELFF.

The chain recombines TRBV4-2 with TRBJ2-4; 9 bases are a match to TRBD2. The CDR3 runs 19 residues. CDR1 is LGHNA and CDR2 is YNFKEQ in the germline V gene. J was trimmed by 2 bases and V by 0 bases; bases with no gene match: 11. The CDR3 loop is CASSQDTIAGVNTKNIQYF. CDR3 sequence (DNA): TGTGCCAGCAGCCAAGATACGATAGCGGGAGTTAATACCAAAAACATTCAGTACTTC.

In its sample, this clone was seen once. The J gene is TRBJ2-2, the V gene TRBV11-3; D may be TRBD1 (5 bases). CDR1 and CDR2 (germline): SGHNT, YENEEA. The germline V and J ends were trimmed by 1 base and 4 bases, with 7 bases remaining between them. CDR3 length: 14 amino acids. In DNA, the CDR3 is TGTGCCAGCAGCTTAGGACAGCTCACCGGGGAGCTGTTTTTT. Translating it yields CASSLGQLTGELFF. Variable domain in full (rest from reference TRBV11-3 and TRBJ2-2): EAGVVQSPRYKIIEKKQPVAFWCNPISGHNTLYWYLQNLGQGPELLIRYENEEAVDDSQLPKDRFSAERLKGVDSTLKIQPAELGDSAVYLCASSLGQLTGELFFGEGSRLTVL.

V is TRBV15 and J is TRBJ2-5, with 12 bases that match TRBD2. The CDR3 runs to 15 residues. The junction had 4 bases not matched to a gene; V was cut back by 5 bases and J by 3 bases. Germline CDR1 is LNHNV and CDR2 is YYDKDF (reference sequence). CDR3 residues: CATSRRTSGKETQYF. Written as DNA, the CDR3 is TGTGCCACCAGCCGAAGGACTAGCGGGAAAGAGACCCAGTACTTC.

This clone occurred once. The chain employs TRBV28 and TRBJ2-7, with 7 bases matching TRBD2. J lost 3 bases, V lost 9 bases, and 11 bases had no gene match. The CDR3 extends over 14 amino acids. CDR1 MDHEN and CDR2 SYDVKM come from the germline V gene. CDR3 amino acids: CASAGRGYLYEQYF. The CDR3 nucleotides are TGTGCCAGTGCTGGGCGGGGGTACCTCTACGAGCAGTACTTC.

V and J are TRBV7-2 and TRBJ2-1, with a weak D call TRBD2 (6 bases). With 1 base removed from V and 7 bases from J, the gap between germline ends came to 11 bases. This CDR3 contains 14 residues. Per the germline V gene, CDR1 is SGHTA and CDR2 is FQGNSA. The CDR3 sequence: CASSLDSGRNEQFF. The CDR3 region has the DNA TGTGCCAGCAGCTTAGATTCTGGGAGGAATGAGCAGTTCTTC.

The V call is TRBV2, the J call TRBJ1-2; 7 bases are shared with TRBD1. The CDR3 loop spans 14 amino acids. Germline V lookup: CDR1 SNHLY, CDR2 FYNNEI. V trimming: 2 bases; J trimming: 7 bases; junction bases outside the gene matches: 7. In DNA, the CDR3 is TGTGCCAGCAGTGAACGACAGGGTACGCCTGGCTACACCTTC. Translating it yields CASSERQGTPGYTF.

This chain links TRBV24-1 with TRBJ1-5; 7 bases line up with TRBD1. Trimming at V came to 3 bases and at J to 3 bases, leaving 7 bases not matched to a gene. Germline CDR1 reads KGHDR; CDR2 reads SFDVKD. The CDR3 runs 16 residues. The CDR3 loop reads CATSDADRTTNQPQHF. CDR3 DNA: TGTGCCACCAGTGATGCGGACAGGACGACCAATCAGCCCCAGCATTTT.

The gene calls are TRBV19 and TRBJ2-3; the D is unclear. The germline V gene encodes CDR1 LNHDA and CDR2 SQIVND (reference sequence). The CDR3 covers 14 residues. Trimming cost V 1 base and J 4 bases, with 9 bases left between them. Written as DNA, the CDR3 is TGTGCCAGTAGTATAGGAGTAGCTTCAGATACGCAGTATTTT. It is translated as CASSIGVASDTQYF. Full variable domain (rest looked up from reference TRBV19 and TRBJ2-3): DGGITQSPKYLFRKEGQNVTLSCEQNLNHDAMYWYRQDPGQGLRLIYYSQIVNDFQKGDIAEGYSVSREKKESFPLTVTSAQKNPTAFYLCASSIGVASDTQYFGPGTRLTVL.

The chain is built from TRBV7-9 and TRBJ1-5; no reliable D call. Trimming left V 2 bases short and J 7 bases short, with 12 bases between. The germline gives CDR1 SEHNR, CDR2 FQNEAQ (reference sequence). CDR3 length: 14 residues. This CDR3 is CASSLSGELQPQHF. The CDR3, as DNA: TGTGCCAGCAGCTTATCCGGGGAGCTGCAGCCCCAGCATTTT.

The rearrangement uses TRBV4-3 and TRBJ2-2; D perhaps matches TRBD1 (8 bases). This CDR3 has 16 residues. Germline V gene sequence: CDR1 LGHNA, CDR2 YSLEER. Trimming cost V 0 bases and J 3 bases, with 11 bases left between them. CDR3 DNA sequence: TGCGCCAGCAGCCAAGACACAGGGGGGGACACCGGGGAGCTGTTTTTT. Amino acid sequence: CASSQDTGGDTGELFF.

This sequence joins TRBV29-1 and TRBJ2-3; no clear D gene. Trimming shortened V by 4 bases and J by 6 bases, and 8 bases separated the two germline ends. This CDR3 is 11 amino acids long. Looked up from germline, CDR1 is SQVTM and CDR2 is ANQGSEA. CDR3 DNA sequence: TGCAGCGTTGCTGGTTTGGATACGCAGTATTTT. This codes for CSVAGLDTQYF.

CDR3 bases: TGTGCCAGCAGCTTAGGCGGACAGGATAATTCACCCCTCCACTTT. Amino acids: CASSLGGQDNSPLHF. The chain carries TRBV13 and TRBJ1-6, with 7 bases aligning to TRBD1. Germline V gives CDR1 PRHDT, CDR2 FYEKMQ (reference sequence). Unmatched junction bases numbered 1, after V lost 0 bases and J lost 5 bases. The CDR3 has 15 residues.

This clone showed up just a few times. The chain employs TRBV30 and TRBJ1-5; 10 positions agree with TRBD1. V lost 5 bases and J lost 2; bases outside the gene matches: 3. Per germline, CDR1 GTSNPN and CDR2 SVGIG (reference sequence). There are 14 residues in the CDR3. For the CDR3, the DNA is TGTGCCTGGGCGGGGACAGGGGGCAATCAGCCCCAGCATTTT. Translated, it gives CAWAGTGGNQPQHF.

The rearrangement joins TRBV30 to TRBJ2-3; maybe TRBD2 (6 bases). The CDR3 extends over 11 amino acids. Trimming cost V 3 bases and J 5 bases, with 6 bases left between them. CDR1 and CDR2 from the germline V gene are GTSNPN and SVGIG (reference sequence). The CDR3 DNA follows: TGTGCCTGGAGCGGGGGAGATACGCAGTATTTT. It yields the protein CAWSGGDTQYF.

CDR3 loop: CASSPWTDTNYGYTF. CDR3 nucleotide sequence: TGTGCCAGCAGCCCTTGGACGGACACTAACTATGGCTACACCTTC. V is TRBV11-1 and J is TRBJ1-2, with TRBD1 as a possible D gene (5 bases). Per the germline V gene, CDR1 is SGHAT and CDR2 is FQDESV (reference sequence). The CDR3 loop spans 15 amino acids. Trimming removed 5 bases at V and 0 bases at J, with 13 bases between.